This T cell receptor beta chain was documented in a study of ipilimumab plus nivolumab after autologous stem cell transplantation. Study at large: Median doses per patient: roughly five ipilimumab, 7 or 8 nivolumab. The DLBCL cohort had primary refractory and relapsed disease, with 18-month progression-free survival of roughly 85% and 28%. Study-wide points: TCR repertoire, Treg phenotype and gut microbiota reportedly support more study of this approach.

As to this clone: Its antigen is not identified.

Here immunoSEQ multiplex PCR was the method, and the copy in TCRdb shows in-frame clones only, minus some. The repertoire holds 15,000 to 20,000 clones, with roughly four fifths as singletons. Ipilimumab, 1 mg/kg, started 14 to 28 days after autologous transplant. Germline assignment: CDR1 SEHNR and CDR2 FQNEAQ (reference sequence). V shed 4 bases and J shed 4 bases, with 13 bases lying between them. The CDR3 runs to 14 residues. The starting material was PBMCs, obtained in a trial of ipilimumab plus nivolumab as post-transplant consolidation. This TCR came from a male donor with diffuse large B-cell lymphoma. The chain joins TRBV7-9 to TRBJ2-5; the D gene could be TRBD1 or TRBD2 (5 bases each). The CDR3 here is CASSYEERGETQYF. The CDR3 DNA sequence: TGTGCCAGCAGCTACGAGGAGAGGGGAGAGACCCAGTACTTC.